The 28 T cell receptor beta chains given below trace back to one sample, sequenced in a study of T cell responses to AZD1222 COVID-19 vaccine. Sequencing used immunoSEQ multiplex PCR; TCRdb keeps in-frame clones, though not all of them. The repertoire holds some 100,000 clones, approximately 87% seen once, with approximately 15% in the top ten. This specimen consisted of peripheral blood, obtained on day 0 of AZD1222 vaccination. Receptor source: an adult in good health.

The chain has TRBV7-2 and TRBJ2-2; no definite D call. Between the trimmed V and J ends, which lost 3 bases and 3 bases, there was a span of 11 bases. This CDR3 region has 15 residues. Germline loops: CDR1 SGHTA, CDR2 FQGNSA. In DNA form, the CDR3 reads TGTGCCAGCAGCTTTGGGTGGGGTTACACCGGGGAGCTGTTTTTT. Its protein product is CASSFGWGYTGELFF.

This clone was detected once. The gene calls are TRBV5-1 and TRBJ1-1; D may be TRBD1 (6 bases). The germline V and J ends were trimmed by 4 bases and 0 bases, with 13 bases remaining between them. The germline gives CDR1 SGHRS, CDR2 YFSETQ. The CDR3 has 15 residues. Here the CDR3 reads CASSTAGTLNTEAFF. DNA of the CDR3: TGCGCCAGCAGCACCGCCGGGACATTGAACACTGAAGCTTTCTTT.

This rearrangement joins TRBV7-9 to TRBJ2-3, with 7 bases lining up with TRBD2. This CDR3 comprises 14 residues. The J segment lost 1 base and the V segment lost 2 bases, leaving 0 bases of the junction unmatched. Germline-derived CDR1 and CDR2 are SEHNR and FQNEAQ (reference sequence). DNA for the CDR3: TGTGCCAGCAGCTTAACTAGCGGCACAGATACGCAGTATTTT. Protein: CASSLTSGTDTQYF. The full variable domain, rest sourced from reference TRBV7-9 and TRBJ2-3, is DTGVSQNPRHKITKRGQNVTFRCDPISEHNRLYWYRQTLGQGPEFLTYFQNEAQLEKSRLLSDRFSAERPKGSFSTLEIQRTEQGDSAMYLCASSLTSGTDTQYFGPGTRLTVL.

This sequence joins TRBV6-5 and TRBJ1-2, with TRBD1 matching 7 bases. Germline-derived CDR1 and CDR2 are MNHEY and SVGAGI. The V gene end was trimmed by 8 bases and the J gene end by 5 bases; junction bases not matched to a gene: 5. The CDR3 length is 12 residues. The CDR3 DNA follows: TGTGCCAGCGGAAACAGGGGATATGGCTACACCTTC. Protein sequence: CASGNRGYGYTF.

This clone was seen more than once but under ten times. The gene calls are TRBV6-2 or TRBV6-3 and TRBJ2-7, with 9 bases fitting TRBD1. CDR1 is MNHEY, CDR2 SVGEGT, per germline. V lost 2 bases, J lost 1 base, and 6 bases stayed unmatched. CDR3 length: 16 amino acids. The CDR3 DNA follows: TGTGCCAGCAGTTACCCCCGGGACAGGGAGTCCTACGAGCAGTACTTC. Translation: CASSYPRDRESYEQYF.

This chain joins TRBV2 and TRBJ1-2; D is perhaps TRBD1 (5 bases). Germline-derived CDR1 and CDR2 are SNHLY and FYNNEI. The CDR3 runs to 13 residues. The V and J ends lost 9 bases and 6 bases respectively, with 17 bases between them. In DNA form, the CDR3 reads TGTGCCAGTCCGGCTGGGACCATCGATGGCTACACCTTC. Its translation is CASPAGTIDGYTF.

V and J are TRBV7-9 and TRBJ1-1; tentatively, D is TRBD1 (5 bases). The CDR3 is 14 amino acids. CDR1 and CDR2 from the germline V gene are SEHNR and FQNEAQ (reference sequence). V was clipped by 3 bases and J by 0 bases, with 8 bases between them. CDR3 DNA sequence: TGTGCCAGCAGCTTGGGACTGATGAACACTGAAGCTTTCTTT. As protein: CASSLGLMNTEAFF.

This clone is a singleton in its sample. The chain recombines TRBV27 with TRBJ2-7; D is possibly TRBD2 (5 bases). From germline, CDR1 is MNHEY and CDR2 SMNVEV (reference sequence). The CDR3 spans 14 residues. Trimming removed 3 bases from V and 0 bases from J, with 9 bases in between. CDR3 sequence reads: CASSFTGNSYEQYF. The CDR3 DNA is TGTGCCAGCAGTTTCACCGGGAACTCCTACGAGCAGTACTTC.

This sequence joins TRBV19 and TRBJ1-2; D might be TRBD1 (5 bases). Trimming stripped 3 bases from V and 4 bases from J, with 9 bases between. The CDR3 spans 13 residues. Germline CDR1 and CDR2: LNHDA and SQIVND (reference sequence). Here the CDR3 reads CASSIQGSYGYTF. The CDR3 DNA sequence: TGTGCCAGTAGTATCCAGGGAAGCTATGGCTACACCTTC.

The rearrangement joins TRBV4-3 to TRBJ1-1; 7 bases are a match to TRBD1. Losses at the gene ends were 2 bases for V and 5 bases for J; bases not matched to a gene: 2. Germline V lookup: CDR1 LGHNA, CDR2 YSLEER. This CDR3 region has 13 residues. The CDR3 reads CASSQLDRTEAFF. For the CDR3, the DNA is TGCGCCAGCAGCCAACTGGACAGGACTGAAGCTTTCTTT.

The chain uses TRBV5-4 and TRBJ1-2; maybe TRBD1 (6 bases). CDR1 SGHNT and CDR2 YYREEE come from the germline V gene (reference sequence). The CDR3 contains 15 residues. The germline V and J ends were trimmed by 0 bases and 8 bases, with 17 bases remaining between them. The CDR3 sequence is CASSLAGGGAQGYTF. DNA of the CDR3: TGTGCCAGCAGCTTGGCCGGTGGGGGGGCGCAAGGCTACACCTTC.

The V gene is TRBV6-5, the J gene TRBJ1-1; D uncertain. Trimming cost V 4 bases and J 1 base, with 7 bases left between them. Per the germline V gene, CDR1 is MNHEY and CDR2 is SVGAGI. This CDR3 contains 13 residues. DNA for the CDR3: TGTGCCAGCAGTTTTACTGAGAACACTGAAGCTTTCTTT. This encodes CASSFTENTEAFF.

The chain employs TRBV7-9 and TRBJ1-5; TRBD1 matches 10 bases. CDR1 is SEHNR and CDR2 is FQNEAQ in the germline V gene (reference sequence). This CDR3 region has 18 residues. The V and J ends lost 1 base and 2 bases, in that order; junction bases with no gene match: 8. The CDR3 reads CASSLVVWDRGGNQPQHF. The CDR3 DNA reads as TGTGCCAGCAGCTTAGTGGTGTGGGACAGGGGAGGCAATCAGCCCCAGCATTTT. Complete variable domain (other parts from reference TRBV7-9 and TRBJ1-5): DTGVSQNPRHKITKRGQNVTFRCDPISEHNRLYWYRQTLGQGPEFLTYFQNEAQLEKSRLLSDRFSAERPKGSFSTLEIQRTEQGDSAMYLCASSLVVWDRGGNQPQHFGDGTRLSIL.

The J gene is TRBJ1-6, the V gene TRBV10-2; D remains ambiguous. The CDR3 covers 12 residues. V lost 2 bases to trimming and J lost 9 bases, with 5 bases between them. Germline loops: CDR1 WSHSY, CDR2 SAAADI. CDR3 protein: CASSEQGSPLHF. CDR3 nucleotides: TGCGCCAGCAGTGAGCAAGGTTCACCCCTCCACTTT.

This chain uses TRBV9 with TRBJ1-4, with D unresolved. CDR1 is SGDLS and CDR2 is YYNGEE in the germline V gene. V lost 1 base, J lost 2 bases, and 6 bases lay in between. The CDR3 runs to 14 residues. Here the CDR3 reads CASSVSGTNEKLFF. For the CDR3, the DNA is TGTGCCAGCAGCGTAAGTGGGACTAATGAAAAACTGTTTTTT.

The CDR3 protein is CASKVQGQGANEQYF. DNA of the CDR3: TGCGCCAGCAAGGTCCAGGGACAGGGGGCAAACGAGCAGTACTTC. The chain carries TRBV5-1 and TRBJ2-7; TRBD1 aligns across 12 bases. Per germline, CDR1 SGHRS and CDR2 YFSETQ. V lost 6 bases, J lost 5 bases, and 9 bases stayed unmatched. This CDR3 is 15 amino acids long.

CDR3 residues: CASSQQKAYEQYF. The CDR3 coding sequence is TGCGCCAGCAGCCAACAAAAAGCCTACGAGCAGTACTTC. The chain links TRBV4-1 to TRBJ2-7; D is undetermined. Germline V gene sequence: CDR1 MGHRA, CDR2 YSYEKL. Trimming stripped 2 bases from V and 2 bases from J, with 7 bases between. The CDR3 is 13 amino acids.

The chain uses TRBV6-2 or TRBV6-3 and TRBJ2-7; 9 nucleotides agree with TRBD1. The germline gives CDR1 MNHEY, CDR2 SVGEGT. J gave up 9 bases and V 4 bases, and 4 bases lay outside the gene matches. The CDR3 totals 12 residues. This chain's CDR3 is CASSWTGVGQYF. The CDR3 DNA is TGTGCCAGCAGTTGGACAGGGGTCGGGCAGTACTTC.

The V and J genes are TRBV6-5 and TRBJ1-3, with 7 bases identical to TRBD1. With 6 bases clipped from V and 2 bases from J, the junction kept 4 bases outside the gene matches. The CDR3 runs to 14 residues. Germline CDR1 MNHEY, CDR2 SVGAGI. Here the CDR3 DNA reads TGTGCCAGCAGGCCGACAGGGACTGGAAACACCATATATTTT. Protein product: CASRPTGTGNTIYF.

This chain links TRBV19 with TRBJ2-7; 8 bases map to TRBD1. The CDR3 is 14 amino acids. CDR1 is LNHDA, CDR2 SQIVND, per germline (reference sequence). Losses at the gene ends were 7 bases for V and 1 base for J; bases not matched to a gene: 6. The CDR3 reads CASTKTGDSYEQYF. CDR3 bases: TGTGCCAGTACTAAGACAGGGGATTCCTACGAGCAGTACTTC.

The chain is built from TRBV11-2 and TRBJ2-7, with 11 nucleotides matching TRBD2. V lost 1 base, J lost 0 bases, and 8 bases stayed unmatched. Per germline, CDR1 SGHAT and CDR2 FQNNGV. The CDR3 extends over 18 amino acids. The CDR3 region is CASSLAPPGLADSYEQYF. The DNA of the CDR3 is TGTGCCAGCAGCTTAGCTCCGCCGGGACTAGCGGACTCCTACGAGCAGTACTTC.

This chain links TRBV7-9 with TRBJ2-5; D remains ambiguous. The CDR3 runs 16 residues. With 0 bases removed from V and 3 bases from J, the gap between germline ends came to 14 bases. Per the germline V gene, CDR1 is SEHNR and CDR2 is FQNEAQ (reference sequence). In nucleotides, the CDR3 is TGTGCCAGCAGCTTAGCGCAGCTTTCCGCAGAAGAGACCCAGTACTTC. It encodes CASSLAQLSAEETQYF. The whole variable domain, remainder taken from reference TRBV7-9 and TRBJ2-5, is DTGVSQNPRHKITKRGQNVTFRCDPISEHNRLYWYRQTLGQGPEFLTYFQNEAQLEKSRLLSDRFSAERPKGSFSTLEIQRTEQGDSAMYLCASSLAQLSAEETQYFGPGTRLLVL.

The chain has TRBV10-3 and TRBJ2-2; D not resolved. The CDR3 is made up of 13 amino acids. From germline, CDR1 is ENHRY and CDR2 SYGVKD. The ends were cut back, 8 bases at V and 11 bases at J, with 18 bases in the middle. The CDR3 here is CAIGLGKDIELFF. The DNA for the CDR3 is TGTGCCATCGGGTTAGGCAAGGATATCGAGCTGTTTTTT.

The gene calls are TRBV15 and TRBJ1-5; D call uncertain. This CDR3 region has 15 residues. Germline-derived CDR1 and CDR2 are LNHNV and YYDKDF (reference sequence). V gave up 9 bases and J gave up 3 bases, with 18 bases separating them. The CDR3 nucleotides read TGTGCCACGAAAAACGAAGCAGCCTTCAATCAGCCCCAGCATTTT. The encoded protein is CATKNEAAFNQPQHF. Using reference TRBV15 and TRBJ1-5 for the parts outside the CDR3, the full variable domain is DAMVIQNPRYQVTQFGKPVTLSCSQTLNHNVMYWYQQKSSQAPKLLFHYYDKDFNNEADTPDNFQSRRPNTSFCFLDIRSPGLGDTAMYLCATKNEAAFNQPQHFGDGTRLSIL.

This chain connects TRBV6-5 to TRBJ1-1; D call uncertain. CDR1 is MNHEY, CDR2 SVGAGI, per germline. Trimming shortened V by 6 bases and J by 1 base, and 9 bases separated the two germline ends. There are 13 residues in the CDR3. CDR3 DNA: TGTGCCAGCAGCCAAAACAGGAACACTGAAGCTTTCTTT. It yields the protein CASSQNRNTEAFF.

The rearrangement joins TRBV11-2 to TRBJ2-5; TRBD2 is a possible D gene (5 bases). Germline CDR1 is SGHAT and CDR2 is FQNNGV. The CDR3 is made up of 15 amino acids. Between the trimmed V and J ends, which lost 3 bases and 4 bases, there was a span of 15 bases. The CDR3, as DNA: TGTGCCAGCAGCTTGGGGAGTGTGAATATAGAGACCCAGTACTTC. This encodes CASSLGSVNIETQYF.

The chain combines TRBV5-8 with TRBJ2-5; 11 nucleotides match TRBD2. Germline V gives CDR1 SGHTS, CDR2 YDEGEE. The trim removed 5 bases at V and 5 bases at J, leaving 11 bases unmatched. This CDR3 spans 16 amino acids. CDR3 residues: CASSQTTSGNFETQYF. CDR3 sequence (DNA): TGTGCCAGCAGTCAAACGACTAGCGGGAATTTTGAGACCCAGTACTTC. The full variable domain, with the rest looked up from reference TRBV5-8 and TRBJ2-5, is EAGVTQSPTHLIKTRGQQATLRCSPISGHTSVYWYQQALGLGLQFLLWYDEGEERNRGNFPPRFSGRQFPNYSSELNVNALELEDSALYLCASSQTTSGNFETQYFGPGTRLLVL.

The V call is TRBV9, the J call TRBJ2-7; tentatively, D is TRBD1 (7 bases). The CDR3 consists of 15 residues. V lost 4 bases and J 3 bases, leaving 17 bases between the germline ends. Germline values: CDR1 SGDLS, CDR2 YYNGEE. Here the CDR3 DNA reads TGTGCCAGCAGCTTAGGAGGGGACAGCTACTACGAGCAGTACTTC. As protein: CASSLGGDSYYEQYF.